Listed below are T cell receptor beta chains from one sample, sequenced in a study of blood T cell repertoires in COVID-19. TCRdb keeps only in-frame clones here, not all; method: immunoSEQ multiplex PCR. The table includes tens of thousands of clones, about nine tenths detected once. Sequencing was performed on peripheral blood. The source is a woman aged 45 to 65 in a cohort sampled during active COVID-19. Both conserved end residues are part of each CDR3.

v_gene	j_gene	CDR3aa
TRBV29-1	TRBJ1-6	CSVWTGEYNSPLHF
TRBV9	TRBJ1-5	CASSADRDLGPQHF
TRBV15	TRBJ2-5	CATSRRTSGTSETQYF
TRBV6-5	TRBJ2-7	CASSYLREGYEQYF
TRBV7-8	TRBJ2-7	CASSLTAKSEQYF
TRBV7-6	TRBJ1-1	CASSLDRQNTEAFF
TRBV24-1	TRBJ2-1	CATSATRQGNNEQFF
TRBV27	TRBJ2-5	CASSATSGRFRETQYF
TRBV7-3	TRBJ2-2	CASSTGAGELFF
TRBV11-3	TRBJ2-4	CASSTPPASGSRDIQYF
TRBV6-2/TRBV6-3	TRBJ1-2	CASSGQGPNYGYTF
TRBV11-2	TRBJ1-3	CASSPTGTTGNTIYF
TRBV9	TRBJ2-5	CASSVGGAGGRETQYF
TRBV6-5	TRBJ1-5	CASSQGTDRHRPQHF
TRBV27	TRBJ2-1	CASSWSSPYNEQFF
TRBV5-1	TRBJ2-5	CASSLGGDETQYF
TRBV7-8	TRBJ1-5	CASTKRGGGSNQPQHF
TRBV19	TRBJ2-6	CASSIDVSSGANVLTF
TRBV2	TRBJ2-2	CASSAGGWNTGELFF
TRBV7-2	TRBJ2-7	CASSYQGTYEQYF
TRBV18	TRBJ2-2	CASSPFSGLAGGRNTGELFF
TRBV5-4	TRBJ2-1	CASSLGTSGGPIGEFF
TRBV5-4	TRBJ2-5	CASSLNRGRETQYF
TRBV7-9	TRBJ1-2	CAIPKTQQGNNGYTF
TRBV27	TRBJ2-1	CASSFQGFGNEQFF